The 7 T cell receptor beta chains reported below all come from one sample, sequenced in a study of CD8+CD57+ T cells in acquired aplastic anemia listed by TCRdb under 2018. Expansion of CD8+CD57+ cells had been shown by flow cytometry in the patients chosen for sequencing. The run used an Illumina HiSeq 2000. Profiling of TCR beta VDJ combinations and CDR3 sequences used genomic DNA as the template. TCRdb reran the public reads through fastp at Q25 and MiXCR, keeping productive beta chains. Identical CDR3 proteins give one entry, which carries the most common genes and DNA. The sample data list just over 450,000 distinct CDR3 sequences, and roughly a third of these were observed just once. The ten largest make up under 0.95% of the sample. The sequenced material came from sorted CD4+, CD8+, or CD8+CD57+ T cells (not recorded which) from PBMCs. These receptors originate from a human donor with aplastic anemia.

This clonotype was observed once. The chain uses TRBV6-1 and TRBJ1-1, with unresolved D. Trimming left V 4 bases short and J 11 bases short, with 5 bases between. CDR1 and CDR2 (germline): MNHNS, SASEGT. This CDR3 contains 9 residues. The CDR3 nucleotides read TGTGCCAGCAGTGCTGGGGCTTTCTTT. Its protein is CASSAGAFF.

V gene TRBV15 combines with J gene TRBJ1-1; D remains unclear. The V gene lost 0 bases and the J gene lost 5 bases, with 19 bases spanning the gap. The CDR3 is 17 residues long. Germline CDR1 reads LNHNV; CDR2 reads YYDKDF (reference sequence). The CDR3 DNA sequence: TGTGCCACCAGCAGAGACTCGGCGGGAGGGCAAGGGACTGAAGCTTTCTTT. Encoded protein: CATSRDSAGGQGTEAFF.

This chain joins TRBV2 and TRBJ2-2; D is possibly TRBD1 (6 bases). This CDR3 has 14 amino acids. Trimming left V 6 bases short and J 6 bases short, with 14 bases between. Looked up from germline, CDR1 is SNHLY and CDR2 is FYNNEI. The CDR3 bases are TGTGCCAGCAGCTCCAGGGGAGCGCCCGGGGAGCTGTTTTTT. It translates to CASSSRGAPGELFF.

In its sample, this clonotype was seen many times. The chain joins TRBV9 to TRBJ1-1; D not resolved. The germline V and J ends were trimmed by 8 bases and 4 bases, with 15 bases remaining between them. The CDR3 sequence is 13 residues long. Germline-derived CDR1 and CDR2 are SGDLS and YYNGEE. The DNA for the CDR3 is TGTGCCAGTAGTGTGGGCTTTGGCACTGAAGCTTTCTTT. It translates to CASSVGFGTEAFF.

This clonotype has ten or more counts. The chain couples TRBV9 to TRBJ2-5; TRBD2 agrees at 10 bases. After removal of 3 bases from V and 4 bases from J, the junction contained 9 bases not matched to a gene. The CDR3 sequence is 16 residues long. The germline gives CDR1 SGDLS, CDR2 YYNGEE. The CDR3 protein is CASSEGSGGAPETQYF. The CDR3 bases are TGTGCCAGCAGCGAAGGGAGCGGGGGGGCCCCAGAGACCCAGTACTTC.

The sample holds a few counts of this clonotype. A single base separates this from a much larger clone, so it may be a read error. Likely a read error: the CDR3 ends without its conserved phenylalanine or tryptophan. This chain connects TRBV15 to TRBJ2-4; 9 bases align to TRBD1. Germline V gene sequence: CDR1 LNHNV, CDR2 YYDKDF (reference sequence). J gave up 9 bases and V 0 bases, and 6 bases lay outside the gene matches. The CDR3 extends over 15 amino acids. CDR3 DNA: TGTGCCACCAGCAGAGAGACAGGGGGTAAGGGCATTCAGTACCTC. Protein sequence: CATSRETGGKGIQYL.

Note on this clonotype: A much larger clone differs by one base, so this may be a read error. The rearrangement links TRBV7-9 to TRBJ1-1; unclear D gene. V lost 1 base and J 7 bases, leaving 10 bases between the germline ends. CDR1 SEHNR and CDR2 FQNEAQ come from the germline V gene (reference sequence). The CDR3 is 13 residues long. CDR3 protein: CASSLVMSIEAFF. CDR3 nucleotide sequence: TGTGCCAGCAGCTTAGTCATGAGCATTGAAGCTTTCTTT. Variable domain in full (rest from reference TRBV7-9 and TRBJ1-1): DTGVSQNPRHKITKRGQNVTFRCDPISEHNRLYWYRQTLGQGPEFLTYFQNEAQLEKSRLLSDRFSAERPKGSFSTLEIQRTEQGDSAMYLCASSLVMSIEAFFGQGTRLTVV.